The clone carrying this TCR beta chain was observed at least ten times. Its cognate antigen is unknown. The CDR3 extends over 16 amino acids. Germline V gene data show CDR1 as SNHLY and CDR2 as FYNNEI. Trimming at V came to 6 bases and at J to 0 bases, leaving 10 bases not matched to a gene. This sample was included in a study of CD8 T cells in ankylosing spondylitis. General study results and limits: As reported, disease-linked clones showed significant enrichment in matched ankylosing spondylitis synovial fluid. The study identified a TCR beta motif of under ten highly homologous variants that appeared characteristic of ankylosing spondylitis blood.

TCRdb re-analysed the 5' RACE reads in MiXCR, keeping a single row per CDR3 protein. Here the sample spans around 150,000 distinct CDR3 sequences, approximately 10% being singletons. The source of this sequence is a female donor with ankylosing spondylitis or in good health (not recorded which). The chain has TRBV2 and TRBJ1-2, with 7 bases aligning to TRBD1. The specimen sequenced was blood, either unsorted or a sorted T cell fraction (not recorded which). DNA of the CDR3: TGTGCCAGCAGATCCGGGACAGTTTATCCTAACTATGGCTACACCTTC. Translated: CASRSGTVYPNYGYTF.